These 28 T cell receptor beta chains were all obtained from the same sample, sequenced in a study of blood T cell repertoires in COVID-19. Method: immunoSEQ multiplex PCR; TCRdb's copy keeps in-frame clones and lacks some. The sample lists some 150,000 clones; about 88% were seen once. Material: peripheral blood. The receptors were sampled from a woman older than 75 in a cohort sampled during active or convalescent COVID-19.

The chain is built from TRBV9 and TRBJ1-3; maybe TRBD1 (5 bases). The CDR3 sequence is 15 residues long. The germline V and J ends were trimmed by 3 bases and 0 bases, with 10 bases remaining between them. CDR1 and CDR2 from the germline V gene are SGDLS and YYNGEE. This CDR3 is CASSGKGLSGNTIYF. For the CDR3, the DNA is TGTGCCAGCAGCGGAAAGGGACTCTCTGGAAACACCATATATTTT.

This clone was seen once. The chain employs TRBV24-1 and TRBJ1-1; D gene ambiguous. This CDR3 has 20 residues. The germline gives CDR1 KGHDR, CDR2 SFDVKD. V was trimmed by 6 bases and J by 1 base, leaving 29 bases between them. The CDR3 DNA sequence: TGTGCCACCAGTTATCCTGGCGGACTTTCTACTCATTTGGGGAACACTGAAGCTTTCTTT. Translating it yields CATSYPGGLSTHLGNTEAFF.

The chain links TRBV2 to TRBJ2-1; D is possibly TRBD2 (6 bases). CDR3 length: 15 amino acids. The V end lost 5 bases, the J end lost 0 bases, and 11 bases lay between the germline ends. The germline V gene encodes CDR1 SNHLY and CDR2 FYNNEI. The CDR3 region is CASSPPGSSYNEQFF. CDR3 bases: TGTGCCAGCAGTCCCCCCGGGAGCTCCTACAATGAGCAGTTCTTC.

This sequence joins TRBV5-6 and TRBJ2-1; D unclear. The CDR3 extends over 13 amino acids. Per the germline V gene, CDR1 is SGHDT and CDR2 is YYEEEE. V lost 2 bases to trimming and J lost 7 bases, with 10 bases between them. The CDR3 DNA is TGTGCCAGCAGCTTCTATAACTTTAATGAGCAGTTCTTC. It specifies CASSFYNFNEQFF.

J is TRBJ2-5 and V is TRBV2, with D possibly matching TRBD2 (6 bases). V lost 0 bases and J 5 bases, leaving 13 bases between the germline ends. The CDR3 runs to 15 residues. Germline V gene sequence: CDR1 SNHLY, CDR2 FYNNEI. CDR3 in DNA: TGTGCCAGCAGTGAAGCGGGAGGTTTGGTGGAGACCCAGTACTTC. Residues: CASSEAGGLVETQYF.

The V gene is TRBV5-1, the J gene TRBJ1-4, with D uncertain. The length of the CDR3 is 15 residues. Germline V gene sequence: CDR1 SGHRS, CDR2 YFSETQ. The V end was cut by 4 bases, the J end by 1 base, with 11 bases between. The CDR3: CASSPAGLTNEKLFF. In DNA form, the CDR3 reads TGCGCCAGCAGCCCCGCCGGGTTAACTAATGAAAAACTGTTTTTT. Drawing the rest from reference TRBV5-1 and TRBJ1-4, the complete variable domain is KAGVTQTPRYLIKTRGQQVTLSCSPISGHRSVSWYQQTPGQGLQFLFEYFSETQRNKGNFPGRFSGRQFSNSRSEMNVSTLELGDSALYLCASSPAGLTNEKLFFGSGTQLSVL.

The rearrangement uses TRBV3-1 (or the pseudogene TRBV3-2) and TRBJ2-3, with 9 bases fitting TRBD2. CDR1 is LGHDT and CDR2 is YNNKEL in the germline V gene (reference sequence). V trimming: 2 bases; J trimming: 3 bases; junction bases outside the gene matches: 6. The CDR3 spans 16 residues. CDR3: CASSQFRGRVTDTQYF. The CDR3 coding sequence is TGTGCCAGCAGCCAATTCCGCGGGAGGGTAACAGATACGCAGTATTTT.

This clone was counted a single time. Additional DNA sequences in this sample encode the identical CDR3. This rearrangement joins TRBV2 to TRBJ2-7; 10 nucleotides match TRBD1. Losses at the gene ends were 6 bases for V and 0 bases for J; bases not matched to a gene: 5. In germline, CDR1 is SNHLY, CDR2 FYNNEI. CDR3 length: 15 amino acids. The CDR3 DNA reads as TGTGCCAGCAGCCAGACAGGGGGCATCTCCTACGAGCAGTACTTC. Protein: CASSQTGGISYEQYF. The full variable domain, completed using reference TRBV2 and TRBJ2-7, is EPEVTQTPSHQVTQMGQEVILRCVPISNHLYFYWYRQILGQKVEFLVSFYNNEISEKSEIFDDQFSVERPDGSNFTLKIRSTKLEDSAMYFCASSQTGGISYEQYFGPGTRLTVT.

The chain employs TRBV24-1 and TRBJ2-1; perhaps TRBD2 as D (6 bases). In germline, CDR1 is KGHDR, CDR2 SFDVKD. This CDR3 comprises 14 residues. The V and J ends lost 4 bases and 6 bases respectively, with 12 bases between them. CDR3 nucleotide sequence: TGTGCCACCAGTGACGGGGGACTCGGCAATGAGCAGTTCTTC. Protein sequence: CATSDGGLGNEQFF.

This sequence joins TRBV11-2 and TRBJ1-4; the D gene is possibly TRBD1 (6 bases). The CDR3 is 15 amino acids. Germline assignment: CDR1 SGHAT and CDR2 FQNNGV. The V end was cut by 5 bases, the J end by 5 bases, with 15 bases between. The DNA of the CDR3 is TGTGCCAGCAGCGCCCGGGACAAGGCGAATGAAAAACTGTTTTTT. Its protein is CASSARDKANEKLFF.

CDR3 in DNA: TGTGCCAGCAGGGAGGAGGTAAGCTCTTCCTACGAGCAGTACGTC. Translation: CASREEVSSSYEQYV. This chain uses TRBV2 with TRBJ2-7; possible D gene TRBD2, 5 bases. The CDR3 loop spans 15 amino acids. Germline CDR1 and CDR2: SNHLY and FYNNEI. Deletions cut 6 bases from V and 1 base from J, with 16 bases between.

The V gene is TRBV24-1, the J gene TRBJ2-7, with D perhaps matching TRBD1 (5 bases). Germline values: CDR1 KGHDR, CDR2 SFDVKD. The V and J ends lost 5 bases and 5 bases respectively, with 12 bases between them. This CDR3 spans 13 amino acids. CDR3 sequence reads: CATSVKGVDEQYF. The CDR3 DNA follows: TGTGCCACCAGTGTTAAAGGGGTGGACGAGCAGTACTTC.

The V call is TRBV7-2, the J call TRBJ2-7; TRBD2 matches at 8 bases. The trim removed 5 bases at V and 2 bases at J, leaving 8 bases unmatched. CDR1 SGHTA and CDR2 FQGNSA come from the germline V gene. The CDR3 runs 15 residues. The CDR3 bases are TGTGCCAGCAGCGTTAGATCGGGGGGGCCCTACGAGCAGTACTTC. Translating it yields CASSVRSGGPYEQYF.

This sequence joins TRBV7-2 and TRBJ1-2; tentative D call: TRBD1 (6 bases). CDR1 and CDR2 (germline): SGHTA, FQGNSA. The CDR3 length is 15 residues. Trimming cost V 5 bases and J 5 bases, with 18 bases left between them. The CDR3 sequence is CASSQGGSRGYGYTF. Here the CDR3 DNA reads TGTGCCAGCAGCCAAGGGGGTTCGAGAGGGTATGGCTACACCTTC.

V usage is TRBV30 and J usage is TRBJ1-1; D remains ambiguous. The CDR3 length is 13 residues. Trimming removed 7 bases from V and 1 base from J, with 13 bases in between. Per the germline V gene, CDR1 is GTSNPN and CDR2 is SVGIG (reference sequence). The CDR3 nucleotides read TGTGCCTCGCTATGGCGGTCGAACACTGAAGCTTTCTTT. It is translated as CASLWRSNTEAFF.

In nucleotides, the CDR3 is TGTGCCAGCAGCGTGGCCCCAGGGGGACGGGAAAAACTGTTTTTT. Its translation: CASSVAPGGREKLFF. This sequence joins TRBV9 and TRBJ1-4, with 7 bases fitting TRBD1. Trimming at V came to 2 bases and at J to 8 bases, leaving 9 bases not matched to a gene. The CDR3 has 15 amino acids. CDR1 is SGDLS, CDR2 YYNGEE, per germline. Based on the CDR3 plus reference TRBV9 and TRBJ1-4, the full variable domain is DSGVTQTPKHLITATGQRVTLRCSPRSGDLSVYWYQQSLDQGLQFLIQYYNGEERAKGNILERFSAQQFPDLHSELNLSSLELGDSALYFCASSVAPGGREKLFFGSGTQLSVL.

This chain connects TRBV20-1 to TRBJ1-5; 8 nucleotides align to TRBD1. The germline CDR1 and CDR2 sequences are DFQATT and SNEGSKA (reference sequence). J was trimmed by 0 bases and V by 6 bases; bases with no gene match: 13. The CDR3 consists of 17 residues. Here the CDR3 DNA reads TGCAGTGCGAGTTCGCGGACAGGGTGGATTAGCAATCAGCCCCAGCATTTT. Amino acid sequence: CSASSRTGWISNQPQHF.

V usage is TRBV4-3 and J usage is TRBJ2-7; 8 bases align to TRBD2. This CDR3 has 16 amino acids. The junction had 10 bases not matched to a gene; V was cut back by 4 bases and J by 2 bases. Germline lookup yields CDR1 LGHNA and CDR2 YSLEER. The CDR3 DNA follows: TGCGCCAGCAGCCCTCAAGCCGGGGGGGCTCCCTACGAGCAGTACTTC. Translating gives CASSPQAGGAPYEQYF.

The CDR3 DNA reads TGTGCCAGTAAACTGGACAGGAGTTCCTACGAGCAGTACTTC. Translation gives CASKLDRSSYEQYF. The chain has TRBV19 and TRBJ2-7, with TRBD1 matching 7 bases. V shed 7 bases and J 1 base; nucleotides not matched to a gene: 7. CDR1 and CDR2 from the germline V gene are LNHDA and SQIVND (reference sequence). The length of the CDR3 is 14 residues.

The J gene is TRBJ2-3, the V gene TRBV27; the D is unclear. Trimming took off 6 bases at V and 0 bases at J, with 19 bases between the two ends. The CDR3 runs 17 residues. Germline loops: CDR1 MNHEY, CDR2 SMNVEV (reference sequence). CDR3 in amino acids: CASSRTRVPTSTDTQYF. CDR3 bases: TGTGCCAGCAGCCGAACCCGGGTCCCAACTAGCACAGATACGCAGTATTTT.

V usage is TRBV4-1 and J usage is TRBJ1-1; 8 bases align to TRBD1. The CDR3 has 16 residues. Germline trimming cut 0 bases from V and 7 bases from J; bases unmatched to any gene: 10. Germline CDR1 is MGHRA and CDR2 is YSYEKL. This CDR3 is CASSQEPGQGLGEAFF. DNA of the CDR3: TGCGCCAGCAGCCAAGAACCCGGACAGGGACTGGGTGAAGCTTTCTTT.

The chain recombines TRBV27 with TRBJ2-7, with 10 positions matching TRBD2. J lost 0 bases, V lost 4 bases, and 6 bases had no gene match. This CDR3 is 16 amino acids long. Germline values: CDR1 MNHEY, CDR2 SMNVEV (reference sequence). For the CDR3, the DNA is TGTGCCAGCAGTTCGCTAGCGGGAGCCCGCTCCTACGAGCAGTACGTC. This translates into CASSSLAGARSYEQYV.

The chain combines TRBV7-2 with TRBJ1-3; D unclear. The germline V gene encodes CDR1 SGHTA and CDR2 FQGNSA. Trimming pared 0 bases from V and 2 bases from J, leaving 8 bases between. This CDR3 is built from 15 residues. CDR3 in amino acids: CASSLAGPPGNTIYF. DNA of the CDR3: TGTGCCAGCAGCTTAGCGGGCCCCCCTGGAAACACCATATATTTT.

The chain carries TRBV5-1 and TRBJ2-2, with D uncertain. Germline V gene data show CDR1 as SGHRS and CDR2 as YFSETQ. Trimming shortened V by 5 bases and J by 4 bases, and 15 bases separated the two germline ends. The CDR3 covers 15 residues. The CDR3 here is CASSRENHGTGELFF. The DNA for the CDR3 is TGCGCCAGCAGTCGCGAAAATCACGGCACCGGGGAGCTGTTTTTT.

CDR3 in DNA: TGTGCCACCAGATCAGGACAGCACGGTATCTACGAGCAGTACTTC. Translation gives CATRSGQHGIYEQYF. The gene calls are TRBV24-1 and TRBJ2-7; D might be TRBD1 (6 bases). There are 15 residues in the CDR3. Per germline, CDR1 KGHDR and CDR2 SFDVKD. The V gene lost 7 bases and the J gene lost 3 bases, with 18 bases spanning the gap.

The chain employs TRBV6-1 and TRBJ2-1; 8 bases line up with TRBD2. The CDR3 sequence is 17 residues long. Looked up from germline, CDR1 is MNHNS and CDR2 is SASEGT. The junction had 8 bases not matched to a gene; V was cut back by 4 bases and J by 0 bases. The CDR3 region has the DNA TGTGCCAGCAGTGTTAGGGCTAGCGGGTTCTCCTACAATGAGCAGTTCTTC. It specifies CASSVRASGFSYNEQFF.

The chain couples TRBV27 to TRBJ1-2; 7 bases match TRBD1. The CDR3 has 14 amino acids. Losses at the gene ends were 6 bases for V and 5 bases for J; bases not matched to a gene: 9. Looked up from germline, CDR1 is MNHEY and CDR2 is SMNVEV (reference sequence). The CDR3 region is CASSIRGTAYGYTF. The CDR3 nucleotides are TGTGCCAGCAGCATTCGCGGGACAGCATATGGCTACACCTTC.

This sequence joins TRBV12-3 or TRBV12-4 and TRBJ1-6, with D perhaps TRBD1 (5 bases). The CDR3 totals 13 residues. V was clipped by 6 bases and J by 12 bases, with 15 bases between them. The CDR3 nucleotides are TGTGCCAGCAGCTCAGGGTATCTATTACCCCTCCACTTT. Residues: CASSSGYLLPLHF.